What follows are 7 T cell receptor beta chains derived from one specimen sequenced in a study of persistence of HIV-infected CD4 T cells. The immunoSEQ assay was version 4, run in survey mode. Sequencing used immunoSEQ multiplex PCR; TCRdb keeps in-frame clones, though not all of them. The sample includes about 41,000 clones, approximately 80% of them seen just once. Cells were stimulated with overlapping HIV-1 Gag 15-mer peptides. Memory cells lacking CD40L and CD69 with high CD45RO were sorted. No cognate antigen is known for these TCRs. Sample: CD4+ T cells sorted from PBMCs after roughly 18-hour stimulation, taken from a patient who received antiretroviral therapy. The source is an adult man with HIV who was CMV-seropositive.

The chain has TRBV6-5 and TRBJ2-1; 8 bases line up with TRBD2. This CDR3 is 15 amino acids long. V lost 0 bases and J lost 9; bases outside the gene matches: 7. CDR1 and CDR2 (germline): MNHEY, SVGAGI. The CDR3 is CASSYSTGRAGEQFF. The CDR3 DNA reads TGTGCCAGCAGTTACTCGACCGGGAGGGCGGGTGAGCAGTTCTTC.

This chain uses TRBV30 with TRBJ2-7; TRBD1 matches at 9 bases. Germline V gene lookup returns CDR1 GTSNPN and CDR2 SVGIG (reference sequence). After removal of 5 bases from V and 2 bases from J, the junction contained 7 bases not matched to a gene. The CDR3 covers 14 residues. CDR3 DNA sequence: TGTGCCTGGGGTGGGACAGGGACGGCCTACGAGCAGTACTTC. Its translation is CAWGGTGTAYEQYF.

This chain joins TRBV9 and TRBJ1-3, with 11 bases fitting TRBD1. V lost 2 bases, J lost 4 bases, and 5 bases stayed unmatched. From germline, CDR1 is SGDLS and CDR2 YYNGEE. The CDR3 sequence is 16 residues long. CDR3 in amino acids: CASSVGQGAVGNTIYF. CDR3 bases: TGTGCCAGCAGCGTTGGACAGGGGGCGGTAGGAAACACCATATATTTT.

The chain is built from TRBV4-2 and TRBJ1-5, with D maybe TRBD1 (5 bases). V gave up 4 bases and J gave up 7 bases, with 26 bases separating them. This CDR3 contains 18 residues. Germline lookup yields CDR1 LGHNA and CDR2 YNFKEQ. CDR3: CASSRGWAGSISGQPQHF. The CDR3 DNA reads as TGTGCCAGCAGCCGGGGGTGGGCAGGGTCTATCTCTGGGCAGCCCCAGCATTTT.

The chain combines TRBV7-9 with TRBJ2-4, with TRBD2 as a possible D gene (5 bases). This CDR3 comprises 18 residues. The V gene lost 0 bases and the J gene lost 0 bases, with 15 bases spanning the gap. Germline lookup yields CDR1 SEHNR and CDR2 FQNEAQ (reference sequence). CDR3 region: CASSLAVDSTLAKNIQYF. Here the CDR3 DNA reads TGTGCCAGCAGCTTAGCTGTGGACTCCACCTTAGCCAAAAACATTCAGTACTTC.

The J gene is TRBJ2-7, the V gene TRBV7-2; no firm D call. The CDR3 totals 13 residues. V dropped 1 base and J dropped 4 bases, with 8 bases sitting between them. CDR1 and CDR2 (germline): SGHTA, FQGNSA. CDR3 region: CASSLDSLYEQYF. As DNA, the CDR3 is TGTGCCAGCAGCTTAGACTCTCTGTACGAGCAGTACTTC.

V gene TRBV7-8 combines with J gene TRBJ2-1; no definite D call. Between the trimmed V and J ends, which lost 4 bases and 5 bases, there was a span of 12 bases. This CDR3 is built from 14 residues. CDR1 is SGHVS, CDR2 FQNEAQ, per germline. The CDR3 sequence is CASSSALFDNEQFF. CDR3 bases: TGTGCCAGCAGCTCTGCCTTGTTCGACAATGAGCAGTTCTTC.